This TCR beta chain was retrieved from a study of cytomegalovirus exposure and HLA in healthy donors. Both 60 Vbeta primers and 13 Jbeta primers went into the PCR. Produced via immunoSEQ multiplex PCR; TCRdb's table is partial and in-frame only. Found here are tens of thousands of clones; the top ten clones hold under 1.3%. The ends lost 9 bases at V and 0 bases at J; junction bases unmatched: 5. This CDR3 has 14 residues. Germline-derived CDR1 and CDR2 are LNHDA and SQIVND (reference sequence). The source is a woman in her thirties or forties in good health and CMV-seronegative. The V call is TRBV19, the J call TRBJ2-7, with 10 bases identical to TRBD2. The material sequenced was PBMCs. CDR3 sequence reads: CASCSGRYSYEQYF. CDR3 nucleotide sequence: TGTGCCAGCTGTAGCGGGAGGTACTCCTACGAGCAGTACTTC.